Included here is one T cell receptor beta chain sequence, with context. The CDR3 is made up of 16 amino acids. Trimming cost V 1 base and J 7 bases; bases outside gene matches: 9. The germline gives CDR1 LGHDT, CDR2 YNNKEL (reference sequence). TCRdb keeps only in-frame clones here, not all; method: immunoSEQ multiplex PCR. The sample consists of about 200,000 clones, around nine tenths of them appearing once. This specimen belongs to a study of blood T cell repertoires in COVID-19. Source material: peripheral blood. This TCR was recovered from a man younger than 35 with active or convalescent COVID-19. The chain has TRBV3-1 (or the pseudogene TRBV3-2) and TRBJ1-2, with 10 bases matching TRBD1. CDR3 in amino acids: CASSQGNGGQGIGYTF. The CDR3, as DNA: TGTGCCAGCAGCCAAGGCAATGGGGGACAGGGGATTGGCTACACCTTC.